A single sample gave rise to the 2 T cell receptor beta chains below, sequenced in a study of cytomegalovirus exposure and HLA in healthy donors. The study ran its PCR with 60 Vbeta and 13 Jbeta primers. Using immunoSEQ multiplex PCR, the repertoire was profiled, and TCRdb retains in-frame clones only, with some absent. The data contain some 130,000 clones, roughly four fifths of them singletons. Sequencing was performed on PBMCs. The receptor source for this set is a woman aged 45 to 65 in good health and CMV-seropositive.

On this clone itself: One end of the junction is discordant with germline, which a read error may explain. The chain joins TRBV6-5 to TRBJ1-6; D uncertain. The germline V gene has CDR1 MNHEY and CDR2 SVGAGI. This CDR3 spans 15 amino acids. This chain's CDR3 is CASRGASSHNSPLHF. CDR3 in DNA: TGTGCCAGCAGAGGAGCTAGCTCCCATAATTCACCCCTCCACTTT.

The V and J genes are TRBV6-5 and TRBJ2-7, with TRBD2 as a possible D gene (6 bases). With 0 bases removed from V and 0 bases from J, the gap between germline ends came to 12 bases. The germline CDR1 and CDR2 sequences are MNHEY and SVGAGI. The CDR3 spans 16 residues. DNA of the CDR3: TGTGCCAGCAGTTACTCGACTAGTGCCCCCTCCTACGAGCAGTACTTC. This sequence encodes CASSYSTSAPSYEQYF.